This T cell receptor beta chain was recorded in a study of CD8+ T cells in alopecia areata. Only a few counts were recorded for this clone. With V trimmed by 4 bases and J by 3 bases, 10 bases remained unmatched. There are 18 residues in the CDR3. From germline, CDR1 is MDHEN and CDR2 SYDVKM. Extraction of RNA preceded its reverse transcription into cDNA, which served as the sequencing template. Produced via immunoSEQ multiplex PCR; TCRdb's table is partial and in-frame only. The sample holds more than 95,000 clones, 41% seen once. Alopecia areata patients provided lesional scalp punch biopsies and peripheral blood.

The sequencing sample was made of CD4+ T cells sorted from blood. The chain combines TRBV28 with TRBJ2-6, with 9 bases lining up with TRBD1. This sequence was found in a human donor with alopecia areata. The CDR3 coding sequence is TGTGCCAGCAGTTCGACCGGGACAGGGACCCGTGGGGCCAACGTCCTGACTTTC. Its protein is CASSSTGTGTRGANVLTF.